These 23 T cell receptor beta chains were sequenced from one sample in a study of blood T cells in healthy people across ages. For the second PCR, which ran for roughly 7 to 11 cycles, a sample-barcoded 5' primer and a J-beta primer mix were used. TCRdb processed the 5' RACE reads anew with MiXCR; each CDR3 protein has one entry. The top ten hold approximately 13% of the sample, which has roughly 680,000 distinct CDR3 sequences, roughly half seen once. The sequencing sample was made of blood. Source of these receptors: a woman older than 75 in good health.

The chain carries TRBV7-9 and TRBJ1-4; maybe TRBD1 (5 bases). The CDR3 has 13 amino acids. From germline, CDR1 is SEHNR and CDR2 FQNEAQ (reference sequence). The germline V and J ends were trimmed by 5 bases and 8 bases, with 12 bases remaining between them. The CDR3 bases are TGTGCCAGCAGCCATACAGGATCCGAAAAACTGTTTTTT. Its translation is CASSHTGSEKLFF.

The V gene is TRBV5-1, the J gene TRBJ1-6, with a possible D match to TRBD1 (6 bases). Germline assignment: CDR1 SGHRS and CDR2 YFSETQ. The CDR3 extends over 15 amino acids. V was shortened by 3 bases and J by 8 bases, with 15 bases between the two germline ends. CDR3: CASSSSGGADSPLHF. The CDR3 DNA is TGCGCCAGCAGCTCAAGTGGGGGGGCCGATTCACCCCTCCACTTT.

V and J are TRBV20-1 and TRBJ2-7, with D uncertain. The closer fit of TRBJ2-5 to the DNA end suggests the J call may be wrong. The CDR3 length is 11 residues. The germline gives CDR1 DFQATT, CDR2 SNEGSKA (reference sequence). The CDR3 protein is CSARLDKTQYF. The CDR3 DNA reads TGCAGTGCTAGACTCGATAAGACCCAGTACTTC.

The CDR3 region has the DNA TGTGCCAGCAGCTCACAGGGTATGACCAACACTGAAGCTTTCTTT. This encodes CASSSQGMTNTEAFF. The chain links TRBV7-2 to TRBJ1-1; D may be TRBD1 (6 bases). This CDR3 is 15 amino acids long. The V and J ends lost 4 bases and 2 bases respectively, with 14 bases between them. Per germline, CDR1 SGHTA and CDR2 FQGNSA.

This clonotype has more than one count but fewer than ten. V usage is TRBV9 and J usage is TRBJ2-3; 9 nucleotides match TRBD2. CDR1 is SGDLS, CDR2 YYNGEE, per germline. The J segment lost 6 bases and the V segment lost 4 bases, leaving 12 bases of the junction unmatched. The CDR3 is 16 amino acids. For the CDR3, the DNA is TGTGCCAGCAGCTCCCGTCTAGCGGGGTGGCTGGATACGCAGTATTTT. Its protein product is CASSSRLAGWLDTQYF.

Comment on this clonotype: One junction end does not reproduce the germline sequence, and a read error may be involved. V usage is TRBV10-3 and J usage is TRBJ2-1; D remains unclear. The CDR3 spans 13 residues. From germline, CDR1 is ENHRY and CDR2 SYGVKD. CDR3 sequence (DNA): TGTGCCATCAATGAGTCGAAAATGGGTGAGCAGTTCTTC. Its protein is CAINESKMGEQFF.

The chain uses TRBV11-3 and TRBJ2-3, with TRBD2 matching over 7 bases. The CDR3 contains 18 residues. V was clipped by 7 bases and J by 10 bases; unmatched bases: 26. Germline loops: CDR1 SGHNT, CDR2 YENEEA. The CDR3 region is CASTGRTTATALGRAQYF. CDR3 sequence (DNA): TGTGCCAGCACCGGCAGGACCACGGCGACAGCCCTTGGGAGGGCGCAGTATTTT. The entire variable domain, with the rest obtained from reference TRBV11-3 and TRBJ2-3, is as follows: EAGVVQSPRYKIIEKKQPVAFWCNPISGHNTLYWYLQNLGQGPELLIRYENEEAVDDSQLPKDRFSAERLKGVDSTLKIQPAELGDSAVYLCASTGRTTATALGRAQYFGPGTRLTVL.

The V gene is TRBV14, the J gene TRBJ2-1; D is perhaps TRBD1 (5 bases). The CDR3 contains 14 residues. V was trimmed by 4 bases and J by 6 bases, leaving 13 bases between them. Germline V gives CDR1 SGHDN, CDR2 FVKESK. The CDR3 region has the DNA TGTGCCAGCAGCCCAGGGAACCTAATCAATGAGCAGTTCTTC. This translates into CASSPGNLINEQFF.

In this sample, this clonotype turned up many times. This chain links TRBV5-1 with TRBJ2-1; a weak D match, TRBD1 (5 bases). The CDR3 is 13 residues long. Deletions cut 2 bases from V and 5 bases from J, with 8 bases between. Germline lookup yields CDR1 SGHRS and CDR2 YFSETQ. This CDR3 is CASSLQVNNEQFF. CDR3 DNA: TGCGCCAGCAGCTTACAGGTTAACAATGAGCAGTTCTTC.

For this clonotype: This may arise from a read error, as a much more abundant clone is one base away. CDR3 region: CASSQVGSSTTTNEELFF. The CDR3 DNA follows: TGTGCCAGCAGCCAAGTGGGCTCTTCGACTACAACTAATGAAGAACTGTTTTTT. This chain joins TRBV4-2 and TRBJ1-4; D uncertain. CDR3 length equals 18 residues. Germline CDR1 reads LGHNA; CDR2 reads YNFKEQ.

This clonotype came up many times. The gene calls are TRBV6-6 and TRBJ2-3; 8 nucleotides agree with TRBD2. The CDR3 is made up of 15 amino acids. The junction had 12 bases not matched to a gene; V was cut back by 5 bases and J by 8 bases. Per germline, CDR1 MNHNY and CDR2 SVGAGI (reference sequence). For the CDR3, the DNA is TGTGCCAGCAGTAACAGCGGGGGACCTTCGGGTACGCAGTATTTT. Its protein product is CASSNSGGPSGTQYF.

Remarks on this clonotype: A read error is likely, as this CDR3 ends without the conserved phenylalanine or tryptophan. Because the CDR3's place on the DNA is in doubt, the DNA is left out and the CDR3 is given as listed by TCRdb. This chain uses TRBV4-2 with TRBJ2-7; the table assigns TRBD2, which was not confirmed against the DNA. Germline lookup yields CDR1 LGHNA and CDR2 YNFKEQ. With termini counted, the CDR3 has 15 amino acids. CDR3 residues: CASSQEVLAGYEQHS.

The CDR3 here is CASKGLAVYNEQYF. The DNA for the CDR3 is TGTGCCAGCAAAGGGCTAGCGGTTTACAATGAGCAGTACTTC. This sequence joins TRBV2 and TRBJ2-1; 7 bases agree with TRBD2. The end of the DNA is better explained by TRBJ2-7, so the J call may be wrong. There are 14 residues in the CDR3. CDR1 and CDR2 from the germline V gene are SNHLY and FYNNEI.

The J gene is TRBJ2-1, the V gene TRBV15; perhaps TRBD1 as D (6 bases). V was shortened by 1 base and J by 9 bases, with 16 bases between the two germline ends. CDR3 length: 15 amino acids. Germline V CDR1 and CDR2: LNHNV, YYDKDF (reference sequence). As DNA, the CDR3 is TGTGCCACCAGCAGAGGTGGTGTGGGGGCGAGTGAGCAGTTCTTC. Translation: CATSRGGVGASEQFF.

This clonotype was recorded many times. This chain links TRBV6-6 with TRBJ2-5; 11 positions match TRBD2. Germline assignment: CDR1 MNHNY and CDR2 SVGAGI (reference sequence). The CDR3 spans 13 residues. V gave up 7 bases and J gave up 7 bases; unmatched junction bases: 5. The CDR3 DNA sequence: TGTGCCAGCACACTAGCGGGAGTTGGGACCCAGTACTTC. Its translation: CASTLAGVGTQYF.

This clonotype has a handful of counts. This may be a read error, as it is one base from a much larger clone. The V call is TRBV6-5, the J call TRBJ2-4; TRBD2 matches 9 bases. J gave up 5 bases and V 2 bases, and 22 bases lay outside the gene matches. Germline V lookup: CDR1 MNHEY, CDR2 SVGAGI. This CDR3 spans 21 amino acids. For the CDR3, the DNA is TGTGCCAGCAGTTACACCCTACTAACCCGGGGGGCGGGGGGGCATGAAAACATTCAGTACTTC. Its translation is CASSYTLLTRGAGGHENIQYF.

The chain joins TRBV4-2 to TRBJ2-2; no reliable D call. The CDR3 totals 15 residues. V was trimmed by 1 base and J by 2 bases, leaving 8 bases between them. The germline CDR1 and CDR2 sequences are LGHNA and YNFKEQ. CDR3 amino acids: CASSQGTTNTGELFF. In nucleotides, the CDR3 is TGTGCCAGCAGCCAAGGAACTACTAACACCGGGGAGCTGTTTTTT.

This clonotype was seen repeatedly, ten times or more. Germline and junction disagree at one end, which may indicate a read error. CDR3 sequence (DNA): TGTGCCAGCAGTGTAGCAAGGGAGGATGAGCAGTTCTTC. Protein sequence: CASSVAREDEQFF. J is TRBJ2-1 and V is TRBV12-3 or TRBV12-4; tentatively, D is TRBD2 (6 bases). This CDR3 is built from 13 residues.

A remark on this clonotype: With a much larger clone just one base away, this may be a read error. The rearrangement joins TRBV12-3 or TRBV12-4 to TRBJ2-7, with 13 bases identical to TRBD2. V lost 3 bases to trimming and J lost 7 bases; unmatched junction nucleotides: 6. The CDR3 runs to 15 residues. CDR3 nucleotides: TGTGCCAGCAGTTTGGGGACTAGCGGGATCTATGAGCAGTACTTC. Translated: CASSLGTSGIYEQYF.

V is TRBV7-2 and J is TRBJ2-5; D gene ambiguous. The CDR3 runs to 13 residues. Trimming removed 4 bases at V and 4 bases at J, with 10 bases between. The V gene's germline CDR1 is SGHTA and CDR2 FQGNSA. The CDR3 loop reads CASSSQESETQYF. The CDR3 DNA reads as TGTGCCAGCAGCTCGCAAGAGTCAGAGACCCAGTACTTC.

For this clonotype: With a much larger clone just one base away, this may be a read error. The CDR3 is CSVGEPAGTQYF. Here the CDR3 DNA reads TGCAGCGTTGGAGAACCAGCGGGTACGCAGTATTTT. The V call is TRBV29-1, the J call TRBJ2-3; weak D call: TRBD2 (6 bases). V lost 4 bases, J lost 8 bases, and 13 bases lay in between. In germline, CDR1 is SQVTM, CDR2 ANQGSEA. This CDR3 contains 12 residues.

The J gene is TRBJ2-1, the V gene TRBV20-1, with TRBD2 matching 7 bases. Germline V gene sequence: CDR1 DFQATT, CDR2 SNEGSKA (reference sequence). The J segment lost 6 bases and the V segment lost 3 bases, leaving 5 bases of the junction unmatched. The CDR3 extends over 13 amino acids. CDR3 nucleotide sequence: TGCAGTGCTAGGGCTGAGCGGGGCAATGAGCAGTTCTTC. Translated, it gives CSARAERGNEQFF.

The chain couples TRBV29-1 to TRBJ2-5; TRBD2 agrees at 9 bases. Germline values: CDR1 SQVTM, CDR2 ANQGSEA. Trimming took 4 bases from V and 1 from J; bases not matched to a gene: 10. The length of the CDR3 is 16 residues. DNA for the CDR3: TGCAGCGTTGCTCGAGCTAAGCGGGGGGCCCAAGAGACCCAGTACTTC. Translating gives CSVARAKRGAQETQYF.